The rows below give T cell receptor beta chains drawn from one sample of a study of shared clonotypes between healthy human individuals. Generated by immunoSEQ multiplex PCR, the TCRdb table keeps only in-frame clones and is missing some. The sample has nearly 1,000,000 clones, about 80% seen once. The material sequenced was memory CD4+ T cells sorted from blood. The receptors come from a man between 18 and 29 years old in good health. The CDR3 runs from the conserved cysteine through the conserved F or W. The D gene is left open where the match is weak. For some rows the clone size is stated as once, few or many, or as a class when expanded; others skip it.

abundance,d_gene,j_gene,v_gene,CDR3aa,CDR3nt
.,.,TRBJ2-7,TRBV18,CASSLTTGRGYEQYF,TGTGCCAGCTCACTAACGACCGGCAGGGGCTACGAGCAGTACTTC
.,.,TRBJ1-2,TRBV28,CASSLSLSGIYNGYTF,TGTGCCAGCAGTTTATCCCTCTCAGGGATTTATAATGGCTACACCTTC
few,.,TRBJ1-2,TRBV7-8,CASSLQASGHGYTF,TGTGCCAGCAGCTTACAGGCCTCAGGGCATGGCTACACCTTC
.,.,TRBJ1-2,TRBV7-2,CASSWQGGGYTF,TGTGCCAGCAGCTGGCAGGGAGGTGGCTACACCTTC
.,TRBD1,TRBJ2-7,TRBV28,CASSSQGQGYYEQYF,TGTGCCAGCAGTTCCCAAGGACAGGGATACTACGAGCAGTACTTC
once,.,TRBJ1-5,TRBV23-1,CASSRPSEGLGNQPQHF,TGCGCCAGCAGCCGTCCTAGTGAGGGGCTGGGCAATCAGCCCCAGCATTTT
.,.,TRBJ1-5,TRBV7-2,CASSLATYYTQPQHF,TGTGCCAGCAGCTTAGCGACTTATTATACTCAGCCCCAGCATTTT
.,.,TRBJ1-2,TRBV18,CASSPGSVYGYTF,TGTGCCAGCTCGCCCGGGAGTGTCTATGGCTACACCTTC
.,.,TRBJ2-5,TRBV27,CASSLRGQETQYF,TGTGCCAGCAGTCTCAGGGGTCAAGAGACCCAGTACTTC
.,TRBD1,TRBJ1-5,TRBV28,CASSSLRQGDSNQPQHF,TGTGCCAGCAGCTCCCTCCGACAGGGGGATAGCAATCAGCCCCAGCATTTT
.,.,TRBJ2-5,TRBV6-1,CASSDLYVGFLETQYF,TGTGCCAGCAGTGATTTATATGTAGGGTTTCTGGAGACCCAGTACTTC
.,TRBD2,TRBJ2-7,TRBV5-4,CASSSGTSGSSYEQYF,TGTGCCAGCAGCTCCGGGACTAGCGGGTCGTCCTACGAGCAGTACTTC
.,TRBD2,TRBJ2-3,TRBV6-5,CASSYSAAGGTDTQYF,TGTGCCAGCAGTTACTCGGCAGCGGGAGGCACAGATACGCAGTATTTT
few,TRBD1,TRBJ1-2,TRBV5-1,CASSLGDSYGYTF,TGCGCCAGCAGCTTGGGGGACAGCTATGGCTACACCTTC
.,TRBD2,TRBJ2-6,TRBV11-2,CASSPGDSGRISGANVLTF,TGTGCCAGCAGCCCCGGTGATAGCGGGAGGATCTCTGGGGCCAACGTCCTGACTTTC
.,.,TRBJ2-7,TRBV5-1,CASSSDHYEQYF,TGCGCCAGCAGTAGTGACCACTACGAGCAGTACTTC
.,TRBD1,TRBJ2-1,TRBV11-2,CASSSNRDRGPNEQFF,TGTGCCAGCAGCTCGAACCGGGACAGGGGGCCCAATGAGCAGTTCTTC
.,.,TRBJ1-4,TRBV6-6,CASQGPWNEKLFF,TGTGCCAGCCAGGGACCGTGGAATGAAAAACTGTTTTTT
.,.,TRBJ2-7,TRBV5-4,CASSPEVGTYEQYF,TGTGCCAGCAGTCCCGAGGTGGGAACCTACGAGCAGTACTTC
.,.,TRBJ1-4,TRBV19,CAMTVGTPNEKLFF,TGTGCCATGACAGTGGGGACACCGAATGAAAAACTGTTTTTT
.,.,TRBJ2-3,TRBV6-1,CASSEAGGKGTQYF,TGTGCCAGCAGTGAAGCTGGGGGGAAGGGTACGCAGTATTTT
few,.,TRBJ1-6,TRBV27,CASSPPPGAGSPLHF,TGTGCCAGCAGTCCACCGCCCGGGGCGGGTTCACCCCTCCACTTT
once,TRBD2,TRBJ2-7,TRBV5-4,CASSSGTSGRANYEQYF,TGTGCCAGCAGCTCCGGGACTAGCGGGAGGGCCAACTACGAGCAGTACTTC
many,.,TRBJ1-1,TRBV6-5,CASSSPGAEAFF,TGTGCCAGCTCCAGCCCCGGGGCTGAAGCTTTCTTT
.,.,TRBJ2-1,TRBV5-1,CASSLSAGSYNEQFF,TGCGCCAGCAGCTTGTCAGCGGGCTCCTACAATGAGCAGTTCTTC
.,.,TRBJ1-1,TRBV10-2,CASSRRQEAFF,TGCGCCAGCAGTCGACGACAGGAAGCTTTCTTT
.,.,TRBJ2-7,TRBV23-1,CATPGQGGYEQYF,TGCGCCACCCCTGGTCAGGGGGGCTACGAGCAGTACTTC
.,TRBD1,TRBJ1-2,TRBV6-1,CASRRQGGYTF,TGTGCCAGCAGGCGACAGGGAGGCTACACCTTC
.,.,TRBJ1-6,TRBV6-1,CASSDLGPRLSPLHF,TGTGCCAGCAGTGATTTGGGACCTCGTCTTTCACCCCTCCACTTT
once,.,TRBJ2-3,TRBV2,CASSDRGGYTQYF,TGTGCCAGCAGTGATAGGGGAGGATACACGCAGTATTTT
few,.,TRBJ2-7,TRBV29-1,CSVAWSRTPYEQYF,TGCAGCGTTGCATGGTCCAGAACTCCCTACGAGCAGTACTTC
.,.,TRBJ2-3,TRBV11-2,CASSSDGAIDTQYF,TGTGCCAGCAGCTCCGACGGGGCGATAGATACGCAGTATTTT
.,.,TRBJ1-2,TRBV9,CASSAPSGAVGGYTF,TGTGCCAGCAGCGCTCCCTCGGGGGCCGTGGGTGGCTACACCTTC
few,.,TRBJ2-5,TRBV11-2,CASSPPGRGGETQYF,TGTGCCAGCAGCCCCCCGGGACGTGGTGGAGAGACCCAGTACTTC
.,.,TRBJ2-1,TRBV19,CASSIGYGGASNNEQFF,TGTGCCAGTAGTATTGGGTACGGTGGGGCTAGTAACAATGAGCAGTTCTTC
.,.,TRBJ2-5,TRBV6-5,CASSGDRGETQYF,TGTGCCAGCAGTGGAGATCGGGGGGAGACCCAGTACTTC
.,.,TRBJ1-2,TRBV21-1,CASSKFPQGAQSEGYTF,TGTGCCAGCAGCAAATTCCCTCAGGGGGCGCAATCGGAGGGCTACACCTTC
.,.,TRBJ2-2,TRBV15,CATSRVGANTGELFF,TGTGCCACCAGCAGAGTAGGGGCGAACACCGGGGAGCTGTTTTTT
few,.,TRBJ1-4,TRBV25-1,CASSGAGEEKLFF,TGTGCCAGCAGTGGTGCGGGGGAGGAAAAACTGTTTTTT
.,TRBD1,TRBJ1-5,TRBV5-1,CASSLEGGGNQPQHF,TGCGCCAGCAGCTTGGAAGGGGGCGGTAATCAGCCCCAGCATTTT
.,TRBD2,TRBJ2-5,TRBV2,CASRLAGVTQETQYF,TGTGCCAGCAGACTAGCGGGAGTGACTCAAGAGACCCAGTACTTC